The count of the clone carrying this TCR beta chain is one. Its cognate antigen is unknown. This specimen comes from a study of somatic mutations in cytotoxic T cells in rheumatoid arthritis. Turning to the study itself: Prior to any treatment and right after diagnosis, patient blood (around 30 ml EDTA) was drawn. Study-wide results and caveats: Healthy controls did not share the age-linked increase in CD8+ clonality seen in rheumatoid arthritis patients. There was no significant difference in CD8+ T-cell clonality between rheumatoid arthritis patients and age-matched healthy controls.

CDR3 size: 14 residues. Trimming cost V 7 bases and J 0 bases; bases outside gene matches: 5. CDR1 SGHRS and CDR2 YFSETQ come from the germline V gene. The repertoire was sequenced with immunoSEQ multiplex PCR; TCRdb's copy has only in-frame clones and lacks some. The repertoire has some 15,000 clones, roughly 79% of them found once; the top ten carry about 20%. This TCR was recovered from an adult with rheumatoid arthritis. The rearrangement joins TRBV5-1 to TRBJ2-7; 9 bases map to TRBD1. Sequencing was carried out using CD8+ T cells sorted from blood. In DNA, the CDR3 is TGCGCCAGCTGGACAGGGGTGAGCTCCTACGAGCAGTACTTC. As protein: CASWTGVSSYEQYF.